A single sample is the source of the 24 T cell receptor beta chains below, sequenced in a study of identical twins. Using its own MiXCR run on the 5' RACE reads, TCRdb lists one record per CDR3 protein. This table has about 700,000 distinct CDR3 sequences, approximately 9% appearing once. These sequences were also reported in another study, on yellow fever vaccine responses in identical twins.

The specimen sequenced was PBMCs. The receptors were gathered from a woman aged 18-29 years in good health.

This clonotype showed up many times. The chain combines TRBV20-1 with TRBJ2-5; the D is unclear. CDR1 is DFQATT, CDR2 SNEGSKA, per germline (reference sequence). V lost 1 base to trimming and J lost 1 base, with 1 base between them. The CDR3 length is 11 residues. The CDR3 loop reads CSARVQETQYF. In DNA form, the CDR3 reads TGCAGTGCTAGAGTCCAAGAGACCCAGTACTTC.

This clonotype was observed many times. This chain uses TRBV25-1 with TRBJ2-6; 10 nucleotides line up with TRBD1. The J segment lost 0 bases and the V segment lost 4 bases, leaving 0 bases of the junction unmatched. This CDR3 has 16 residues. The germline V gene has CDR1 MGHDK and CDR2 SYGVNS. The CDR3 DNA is TGTGCCAGCAGTGGGACAGGGGGCTCTGGGGCCAACGTCCTGACTTTC. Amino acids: CASSGTGGSGANVLTF.

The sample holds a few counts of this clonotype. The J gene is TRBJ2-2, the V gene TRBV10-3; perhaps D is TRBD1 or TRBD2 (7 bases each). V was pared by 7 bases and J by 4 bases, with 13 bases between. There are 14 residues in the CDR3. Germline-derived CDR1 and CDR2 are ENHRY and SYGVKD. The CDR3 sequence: CAITDREGTGELFF. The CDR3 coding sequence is TGTGCCATCACCGACAGGGAGGGCACCGGGGAGCTGTTTTTT.

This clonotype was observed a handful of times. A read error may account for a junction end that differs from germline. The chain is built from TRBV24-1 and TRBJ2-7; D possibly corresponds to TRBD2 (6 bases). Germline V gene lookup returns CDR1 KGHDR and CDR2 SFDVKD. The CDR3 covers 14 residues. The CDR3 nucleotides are TGTGCCACCAGGGATTCACGGGGGTCCTACGAGCAGTACTTC. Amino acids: CATRDSRGSYEQYF.

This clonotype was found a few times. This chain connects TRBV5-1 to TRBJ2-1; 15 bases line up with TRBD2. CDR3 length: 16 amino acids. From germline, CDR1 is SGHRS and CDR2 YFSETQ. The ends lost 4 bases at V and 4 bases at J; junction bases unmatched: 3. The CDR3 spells CASSGGTSGGYNEQFF. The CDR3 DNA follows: TGCGCCAGCAGCGGAGGGACTAGCGGGGGGTACAATGAGCAGTTCTTC. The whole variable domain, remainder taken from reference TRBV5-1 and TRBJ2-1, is KAGVTQTPRYLIKTRGQQVTLSCSPISGHRSVSWYQQTPGQGLQFLFEYFSETQRNKGNFPGRFSGRQFSNSRSEMNVSTLELGDSALYLCASSGGTSGGYNEQFFGPGTRLTVL.

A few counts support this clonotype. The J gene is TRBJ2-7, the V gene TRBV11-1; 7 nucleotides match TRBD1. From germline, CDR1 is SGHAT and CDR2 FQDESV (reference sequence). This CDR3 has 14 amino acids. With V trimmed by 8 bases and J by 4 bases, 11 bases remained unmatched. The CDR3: CASGSRQGVYEQYF. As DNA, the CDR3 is TGTGCCAGCGGCTCTCGACAGGGTGTATACGAGCAGTACTTC.

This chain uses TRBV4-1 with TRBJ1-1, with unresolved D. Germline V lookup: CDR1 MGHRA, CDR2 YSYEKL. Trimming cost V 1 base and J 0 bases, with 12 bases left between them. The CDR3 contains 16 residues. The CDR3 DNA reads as TGCGCCAGCAGCCAAGTTGGTAGGGTGATGAACACTGAAGCTTTCTTT. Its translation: CASSQVGRVMNTEAFF.

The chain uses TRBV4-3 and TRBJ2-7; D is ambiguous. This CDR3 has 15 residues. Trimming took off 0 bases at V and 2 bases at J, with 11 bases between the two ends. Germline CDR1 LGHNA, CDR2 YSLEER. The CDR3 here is CASSQEGSVTYEQYF. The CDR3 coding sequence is TGCGCCAGCAGCCAAGAAGGCAGCGTGACCTACGAGCAGTACTTC.

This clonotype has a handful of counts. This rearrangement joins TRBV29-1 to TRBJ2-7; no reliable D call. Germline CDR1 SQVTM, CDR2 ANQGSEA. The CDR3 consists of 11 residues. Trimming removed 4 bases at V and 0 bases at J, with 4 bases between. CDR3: CSVVDSYEQYF. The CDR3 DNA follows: TGCAGCGTTGTGGACTCCTACGAGCAGTACTTC.

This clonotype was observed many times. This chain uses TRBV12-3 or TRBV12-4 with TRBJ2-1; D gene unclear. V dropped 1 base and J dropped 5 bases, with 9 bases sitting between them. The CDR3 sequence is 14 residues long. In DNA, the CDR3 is TGTGCCAGCAGTTTAGTATCACCAGACAATGAGCAGTTCTTC. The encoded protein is CASSLVSPDNEQFF.

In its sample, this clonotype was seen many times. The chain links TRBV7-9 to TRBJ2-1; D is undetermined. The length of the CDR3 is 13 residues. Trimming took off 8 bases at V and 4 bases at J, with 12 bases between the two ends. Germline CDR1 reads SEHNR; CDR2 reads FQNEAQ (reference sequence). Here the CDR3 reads CASAGTEYNEQFF. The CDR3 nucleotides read TGTGCCAGCGCCGGCACCGAGTACAATGAGCAGTTCTTC.

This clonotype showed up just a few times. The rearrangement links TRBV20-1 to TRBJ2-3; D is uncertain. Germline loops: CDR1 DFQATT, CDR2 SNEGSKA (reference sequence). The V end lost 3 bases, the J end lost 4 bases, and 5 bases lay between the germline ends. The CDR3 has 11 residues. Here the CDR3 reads CSASRADTQYF. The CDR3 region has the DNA TGCAGTGCTAGTAGGGCAGATACGCAGTATTTT.

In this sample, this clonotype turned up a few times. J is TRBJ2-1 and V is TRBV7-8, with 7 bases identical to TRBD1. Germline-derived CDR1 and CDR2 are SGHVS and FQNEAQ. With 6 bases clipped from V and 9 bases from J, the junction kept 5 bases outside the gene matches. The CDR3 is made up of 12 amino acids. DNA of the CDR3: TGTGCCAGCAGGCTACAGGGGAGTGAGCAGTTCTTC. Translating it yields CASRLQGSEQFF.

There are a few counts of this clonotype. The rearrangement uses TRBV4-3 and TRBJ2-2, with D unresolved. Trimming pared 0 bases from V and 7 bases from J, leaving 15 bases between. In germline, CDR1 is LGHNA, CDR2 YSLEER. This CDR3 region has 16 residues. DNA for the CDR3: TGCGCCAGCAGCCAAGATCGGGTTCAGGAGAGCGGGGAGCTGTTTTTT. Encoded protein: CASSQDRVQESGELFF.

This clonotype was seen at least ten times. As DNA, the CDR3 is TGTGCCAGCAGCTTCCAGGGGGATGAGCAGTTCTTC. Residues: CASSFQGDEQFF. This rearrangement joins TRBV7-3 to TRBJ2-1; 7 nucleotides match TRBD1. Germline V gives CDR1 SGHTA, CDR2 FQGTGA. Trimming removed 3 bases from V and 8 bases from J; junction bases left unmatched: 1. This CDR3 region has 12 residues.

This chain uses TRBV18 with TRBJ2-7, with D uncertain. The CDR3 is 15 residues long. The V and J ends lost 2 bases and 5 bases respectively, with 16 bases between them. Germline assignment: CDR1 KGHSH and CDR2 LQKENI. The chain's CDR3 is CASSPRQPLPDEQYF. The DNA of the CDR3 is TGTGCCAGCTCACCAAGGCAGCCCTTGCCGGACGAGCAGTACTTC. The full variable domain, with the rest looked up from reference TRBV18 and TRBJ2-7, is NAGVMQNPRHLVRRRGQEARLRCSPMKGHSHVYWYRQLPEEGLKFMVYLQKENIIDESGMPKERFSAEFPKEGPSILRIQQVVRGDSAAYFCASSPRQPLPDEQYFGPGTRLTVT.

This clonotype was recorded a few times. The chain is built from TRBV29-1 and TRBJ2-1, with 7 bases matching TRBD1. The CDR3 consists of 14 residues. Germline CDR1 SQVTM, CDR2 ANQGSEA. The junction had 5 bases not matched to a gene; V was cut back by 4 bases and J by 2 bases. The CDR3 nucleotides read TGCAGCGTTGTAAGCCAGGGGGCCTACAATGAGCAGTTCTTC. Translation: CSVVSQGAYNEQFF.

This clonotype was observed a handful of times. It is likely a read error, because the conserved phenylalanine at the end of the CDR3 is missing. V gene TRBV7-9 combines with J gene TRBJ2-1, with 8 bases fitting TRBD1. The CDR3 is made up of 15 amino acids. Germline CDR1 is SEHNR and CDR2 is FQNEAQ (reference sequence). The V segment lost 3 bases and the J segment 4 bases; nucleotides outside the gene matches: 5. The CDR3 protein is CASSFGTGLYNEQFL. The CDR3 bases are TGTGCCAGCAGCTTTGGGACAGGACTGTACAATGAGCAGTTCCTC.

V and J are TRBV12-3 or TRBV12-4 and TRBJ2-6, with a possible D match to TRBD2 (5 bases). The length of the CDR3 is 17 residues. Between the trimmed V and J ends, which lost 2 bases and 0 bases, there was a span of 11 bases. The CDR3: CASSLRDAGSGANVLTF. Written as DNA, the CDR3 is TGTGCCAGCAGTTTACGTGACGCGGGCTCTGGGGCCAACGTCCTGACTTTC.

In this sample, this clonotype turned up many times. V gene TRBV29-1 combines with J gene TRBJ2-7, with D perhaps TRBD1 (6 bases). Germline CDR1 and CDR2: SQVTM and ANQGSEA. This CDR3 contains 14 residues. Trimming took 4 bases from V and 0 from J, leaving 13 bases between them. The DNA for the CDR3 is TGCAGCGTTGCCGACAGGAGAAGCTCCTACGAGCAGTACTTC. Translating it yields CSVADRRSSYEQYF.

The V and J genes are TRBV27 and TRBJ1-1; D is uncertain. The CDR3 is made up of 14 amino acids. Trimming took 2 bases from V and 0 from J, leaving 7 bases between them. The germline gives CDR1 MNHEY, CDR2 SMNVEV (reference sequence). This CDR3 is CASSLRPVNTEAFF. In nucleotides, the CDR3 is TGTGCCAGCAGTTTACGGCCGGTGAACACTGAAGCTTTCTTT.

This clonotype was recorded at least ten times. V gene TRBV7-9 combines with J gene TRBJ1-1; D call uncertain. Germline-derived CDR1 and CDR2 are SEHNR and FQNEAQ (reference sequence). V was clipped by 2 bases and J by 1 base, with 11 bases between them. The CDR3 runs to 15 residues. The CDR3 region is CASSLHVNGNTEAFF. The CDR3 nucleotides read TGTGCCAGCAGCTTACATGTGAACGGGAACACTGAAGCTTTCTTT. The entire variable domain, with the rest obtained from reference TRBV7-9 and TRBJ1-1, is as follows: DTGVSQNPRHKITKRGQNVTFRCDPISEHNRLYWYRQTLGQGPEFLTYFQNEAQLEKSRLLSDRFSAERPKGSFSTLEIQRTEQGDSAMYLCASSLHVNGNTEAFFGQGTRLTVV.

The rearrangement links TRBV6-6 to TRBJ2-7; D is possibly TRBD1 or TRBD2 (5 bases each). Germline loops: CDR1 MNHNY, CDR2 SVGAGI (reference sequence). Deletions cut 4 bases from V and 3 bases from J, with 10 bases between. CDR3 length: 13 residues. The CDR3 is CASSSRGFYEQYF. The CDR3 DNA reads TGTGCCAGCAGTTCCCGGGGCTTCTACGAGCAGTACTTC.

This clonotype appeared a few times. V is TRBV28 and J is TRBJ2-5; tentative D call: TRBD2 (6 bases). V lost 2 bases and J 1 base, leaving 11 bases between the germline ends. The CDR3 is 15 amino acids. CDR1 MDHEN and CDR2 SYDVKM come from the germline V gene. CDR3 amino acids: CASSLRSSVQETQYF. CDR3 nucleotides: TGTGCCAGCAGTTTACGGTCTAGCGTCCAAGAGACCCAGTACTTC.